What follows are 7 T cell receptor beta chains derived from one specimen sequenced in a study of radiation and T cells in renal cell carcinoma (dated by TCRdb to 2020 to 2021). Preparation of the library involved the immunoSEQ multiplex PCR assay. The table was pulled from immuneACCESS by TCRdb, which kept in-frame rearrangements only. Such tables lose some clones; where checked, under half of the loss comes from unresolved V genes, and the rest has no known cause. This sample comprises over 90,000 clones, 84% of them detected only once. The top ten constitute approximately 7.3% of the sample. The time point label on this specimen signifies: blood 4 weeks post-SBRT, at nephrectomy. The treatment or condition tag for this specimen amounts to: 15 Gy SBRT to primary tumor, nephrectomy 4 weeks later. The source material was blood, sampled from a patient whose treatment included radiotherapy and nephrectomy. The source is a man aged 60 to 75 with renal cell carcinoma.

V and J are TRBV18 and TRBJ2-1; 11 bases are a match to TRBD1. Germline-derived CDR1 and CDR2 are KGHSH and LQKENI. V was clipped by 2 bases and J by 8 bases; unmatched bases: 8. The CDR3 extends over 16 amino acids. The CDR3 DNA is TGTGCCAGCTCACCAAACAGGACAGGGGGCAAGTATGAGCAGTTCTTC. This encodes CASSPNRTGGKYEQFF.

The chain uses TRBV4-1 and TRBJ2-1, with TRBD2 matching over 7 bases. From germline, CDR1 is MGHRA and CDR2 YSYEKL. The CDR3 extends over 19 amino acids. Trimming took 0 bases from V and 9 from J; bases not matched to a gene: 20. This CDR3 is CASSQESRHSYGLDAEQFF. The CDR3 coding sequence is TGCGCCAGCAGCCAAGAATCTCGTCACAGCTATGGACTAGACGCTGAGCAGTTCTTC.

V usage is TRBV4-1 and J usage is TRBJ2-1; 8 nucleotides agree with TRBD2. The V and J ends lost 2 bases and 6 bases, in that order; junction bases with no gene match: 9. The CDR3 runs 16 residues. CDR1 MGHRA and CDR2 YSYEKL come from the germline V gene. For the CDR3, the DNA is TGCGCCAGCAGCCAACCCGGGACTAGGAGGCGCAATGAGCAGTTCTTC. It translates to CASSQPGTRRRNEQFF.

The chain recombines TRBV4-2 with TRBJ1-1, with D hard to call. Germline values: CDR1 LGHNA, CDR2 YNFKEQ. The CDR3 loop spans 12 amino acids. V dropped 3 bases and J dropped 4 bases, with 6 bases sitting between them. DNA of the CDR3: TGTGCCAGCAGCCAGGGGATCACTGAAGCTTTCTTT. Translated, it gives CASSQGITEAFF.

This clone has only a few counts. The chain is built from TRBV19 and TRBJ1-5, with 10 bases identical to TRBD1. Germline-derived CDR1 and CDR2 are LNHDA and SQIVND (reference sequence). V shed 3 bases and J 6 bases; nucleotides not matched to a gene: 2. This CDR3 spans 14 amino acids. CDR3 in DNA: TGTGCCAGTAGTATCGGGGACAGGGGTCAGCCCCAGCATTTT. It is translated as CASSIGDRGQPQHF.

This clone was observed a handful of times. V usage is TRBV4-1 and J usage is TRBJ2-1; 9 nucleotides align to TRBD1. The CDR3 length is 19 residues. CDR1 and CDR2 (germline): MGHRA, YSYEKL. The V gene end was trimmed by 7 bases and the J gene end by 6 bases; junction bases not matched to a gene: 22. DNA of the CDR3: TGCGCCAGCAATCAGGGCGGGACAGGGTTGGGTAGAACTGGCAATGAGCAGTTCTTC. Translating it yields CASNQGGTGLGRTGNEQFF.

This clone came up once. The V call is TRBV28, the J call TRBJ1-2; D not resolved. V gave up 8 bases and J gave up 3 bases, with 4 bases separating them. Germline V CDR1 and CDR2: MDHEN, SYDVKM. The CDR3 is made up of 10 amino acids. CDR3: CASGDYGYTF. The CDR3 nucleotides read TGTGCCAGCGGGGACTATGGCTACACCTTC.